This passage covers 6 T cell receptor beta chains from one sample sequenced in a study of CD8+CD57+ T cells in acquired aplastic anemia. According to the study, genomic DNA was the template for TCR beta VDJ and CDR3 profiling. TCRdb reprocessed the reads via MiXCR and lists one record per CDR3 protein. The sample comprises hundreds of thousands of distinct CDR3 sequences, approximately 79% of which are singletons, and about two fifths rests with the top ten. Selection for sequencing was limited to patients who had shown CD8+CD57+ cell expansion by flow cytometry. The sample taken for sequencing was sorted CD4+, CD8+, or CD8+CD57+ T cells (not recorded which) from PBMCs. These receptors came from a human donor with aplastic anemia.

This clonotype turned up a few times. Its ends do not fully match the called genes, so a read error is possible. The CDR3 sequence: CASSLGGTQETQYF. CDR3 sequence (DNA): TGTGCCAGCAGCCTGGGCGGTACGCAAGAGACCCAGTACTTC. V and J are TRBV5-1 and TRBJ2-5; D unresolved. This CDR3 has 14 amino acids. Germline V gene sequence: CDR1 SGHRS, CDR2 YFSETQ.

Details on this clonotype: One junction end disagrees with the germline gene, perhaps due to a read error. The rearrangement links TRBV9 to TRBJ1-1, with D uncertain. The CDR3 runs 14 residues. CDR1 is SGDLS and CDR2 is YYNGEE in the germline V gene. The CDR3, as DNA: TGTGCCAGCGGAGCCGCGGGGAACAGTCAGTACTTCGTCTTT. This gives the protein CASGAAGNSQYFVF.

This clonotype was counted a single time. J is TRBJ2-1 and V is TRBV5-5; 9 positions match TRBD2. Germline CDR1 is SGHKS and CDR2 is YYEKEE (reference sequence). Trimming took 3 bases from V and 7 from J; bases not matched to a gene: 14. This CDR3 region has 17 residues. The CDR3 coding sequence is TGTGCCAGCAGCTGGTTGGGGGGCGGGAGGGGGGGGAATGAGCAGTTCTTC. Protein sequence: CASSWLGGGRGGNEQFF.

Worth noting for this clonotype: As the CDR3 is not closed by the conserved phenylalanine or tryptophan, this likely results from a read error. Because the CDR3's place on the DNA is in doubt, the DNA is left out and the CDR3 is given as listed by TCRdb. This chain links TRBV7-8 with TRBJ2-3; the table's TRBD1 call for D was not verified on the DNA. The CDR3 spans 13 amino acids, including both terminal residues. CDR1 is SGHVS, CDR2 FQNEAQ, per germline. The CDR3: CASSFDPAGTPLS.

The V and J genes are TRBV2 and TRBJ1-1; D ambiguous. This CDR3 contains 15 residues. The germline gives CDR1 SNHLY, CDR2 FYNNEI. Trimming took off 5 bases at V and 13 bases at J, with 26 bases between the two ends. The CDR3 loop is CASSLDLTENPEDFF. CDR3 bases: TGTGCCAGCAGTTTGGATCTTACAGAGAACCCTGAGGATTTCTTT.

The chain uses TRBV10-3 and TRBJ2-2; D is ambiguous. The CDR3 runs to 13 residues. V lost 9 bases and J 0 bases, leaving 8 bases between the germline ends. CDR1 and CDR2 (germline): ENHRY, SYGVKD. The CDR3 DNA sequence: TGTGCCATAGTATCAGCGAACACCGGGGAGCTGTTTTTT. This sequence encodes CAIVSANTGELFF.